Sequencing of this TCR beta chain was carried out in a study of T cell clonotyping in hematopoietic cell transplantation. Study information: Recipients' pretransplant samples followed cytoreduction. Study conclusions and caveats: After transplant, recipient diversity fell while pathologically expanded clonotypes grew through day 180.

Time point denoted: recipient sample about 28 days before transplant, after cytoreduction. After removal of 4 bases from V and 4 bases from J, the junction contained 9 bases not matched to a gene. Per the germline V gene, CDR1 is SGHAT and CDR2 is FQNNGV. This CDR3 contains 16 residues. On this clone itself: Its antigen is as yet unknown.

Using immunoSEQ multiplex PCR, the repertoire was profiled, and TCRdb retains in-frame clones only, with some absent. Found here are around 80,000 clones, roughly 95% of them singletons; the top ten hold roughly 1.5%. The material was peripheral blood mononuclear cells, obtained before stem cell transplant. The source of this sequence is a woman aged 45-65 years with acute myeloid leukemia. Some clones in this sample may be carry-over from other donors' samples. The rearrangement uses TRBV11-2 and TRBJ2-1; 8 bases are shared with TRBD2. CDR3 amino acids: CASSWTPGGVYNEQFF. CDR3 sequence (DNA): TGTGCCAGCAGCTGGACCCCCGGGGGGGTTTACAATGAGCAGTTCTTC. Based on the CDR3 plus reference TRBV11-2 and TRBJ2-1, the full variable domain is EAGVAQSPRYKIIEKRQSVAFWCNPISGHATLYWYQQILGQGPKLLIQFQNNGVVDDSQLPKDRFSAERLKGVDSTLKIQPAKLEDSAVYLCASSWTPGGVYNEQFFGPGTRLTVL.